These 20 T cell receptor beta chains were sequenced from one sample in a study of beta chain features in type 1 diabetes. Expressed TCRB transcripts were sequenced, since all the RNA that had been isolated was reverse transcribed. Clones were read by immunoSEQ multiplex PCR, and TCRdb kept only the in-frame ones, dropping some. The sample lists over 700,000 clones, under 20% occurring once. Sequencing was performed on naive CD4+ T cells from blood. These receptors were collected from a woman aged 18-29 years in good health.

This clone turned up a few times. CDR3 protein: CASSLVRTEKNYGYTF. In DNA form, the CDR3 reads TGTGCCAGCAGCTTAGTGCGGACAGAAAAAAACTATGGCTACACCTTC. The rearrangement joins TRBV7-9 to TRBJ1-2; the D gene is possibly TRBD1 (6 bases). Germline V gene lookup returns CDR1 SEHNR and CDR2 FQNEAQ (reference sequence). The CDR3 is 16 amino acids. V shed 1 base and J shed 2 bases, with 14 bases lying between them.

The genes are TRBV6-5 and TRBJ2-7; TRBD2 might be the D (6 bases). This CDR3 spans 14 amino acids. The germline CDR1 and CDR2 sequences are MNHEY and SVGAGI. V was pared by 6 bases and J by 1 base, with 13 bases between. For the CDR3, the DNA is TGTGCCAGCAGCCGAGGACTACGATCCTACGAGCAGTACTTC. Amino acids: CASSRGLRSYEQYF.

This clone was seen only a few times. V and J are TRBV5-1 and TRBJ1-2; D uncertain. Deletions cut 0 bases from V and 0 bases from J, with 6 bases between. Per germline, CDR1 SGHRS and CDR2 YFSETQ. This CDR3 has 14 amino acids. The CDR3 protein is CASSLDRPNYGYTF. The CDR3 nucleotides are TGCGCCAGCAGCTTGGACAGACCTAACTATGGCTACACCTTC. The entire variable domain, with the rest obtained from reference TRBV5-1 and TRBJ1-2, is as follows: KAGVTQTPRYLIKTRGQQVTLSCSPISGHRSVSWYQQTPGQGLQFLFEYFSETQRNKGNFPGRFSGRQFSNSRSEMNVSTLELGDSALYLCASSLDRPNYGYTFGSGTRLTVV.

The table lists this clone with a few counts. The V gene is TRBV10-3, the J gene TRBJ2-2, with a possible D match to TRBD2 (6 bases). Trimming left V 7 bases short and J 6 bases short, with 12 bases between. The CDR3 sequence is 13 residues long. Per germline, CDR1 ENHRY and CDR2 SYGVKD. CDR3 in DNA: TGTGCCATCACAGGGACTTCCCCCGGGGAGCTGTTTTTT. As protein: CAITGTSPGELFF.

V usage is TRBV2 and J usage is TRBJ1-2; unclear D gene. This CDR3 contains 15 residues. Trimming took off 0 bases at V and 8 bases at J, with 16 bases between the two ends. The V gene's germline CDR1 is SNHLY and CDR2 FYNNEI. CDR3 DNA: TGTGCCAGCAGTGAAGCCGGTGGCGGGGTTGGAGGCTACACCTTC. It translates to CASSEAGGGVGGYTF.

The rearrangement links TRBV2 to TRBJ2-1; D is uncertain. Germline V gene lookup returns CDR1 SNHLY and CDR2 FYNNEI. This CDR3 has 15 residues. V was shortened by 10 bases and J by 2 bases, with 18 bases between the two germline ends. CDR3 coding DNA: TGTGCCACCCGCCCTAGGACCCTAGCCTACAATGAGCAGTTCTTC. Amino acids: CATRPRTLAYNEQFF. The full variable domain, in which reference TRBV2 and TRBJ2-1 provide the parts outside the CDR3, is EPEVTQTPSHQVTQMGQEVILRCVPISNHLYFYWYRQILGQKVEFLVSFYNNEISEKSEIFDDQFSVERPDGSNFTLKIRSTKLEDSAMYFCATRPRTLAYNEQFFGPGTRLTVL.

The CDR3: CASSPGGQGVETQYF. The CDR3 DNA sequence: TGTGCCAGCAGCCCCGGCGGGCAGGGGGTCGAGACCCAGTACTTC. V and J are TRBV11-2 and TRBJ2-5; 7 bases map to TRBD1. J lost 5 bases, V lost 5 bases, and 11 bases had no gene match. From germline, CDR1 is SGHAT and CDR2 FQNNGV. CDR3 length: 15 amino acids.

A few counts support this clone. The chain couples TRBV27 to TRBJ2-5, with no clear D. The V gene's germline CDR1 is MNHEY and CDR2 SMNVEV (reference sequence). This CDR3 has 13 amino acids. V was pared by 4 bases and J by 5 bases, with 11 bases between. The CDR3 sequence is CASSSDLRETQYF. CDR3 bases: TGTGCCAGCAGTTCCGACTTGAGGGAGACCCAGTACTTC.

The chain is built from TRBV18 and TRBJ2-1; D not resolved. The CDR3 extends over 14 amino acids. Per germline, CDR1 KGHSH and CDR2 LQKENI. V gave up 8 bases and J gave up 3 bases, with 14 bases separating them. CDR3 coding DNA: TGTGCCAGCACTCGATCTCCACTCTACAATGAGCAGTTCTTC. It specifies CASTRSPLYNEQFF.

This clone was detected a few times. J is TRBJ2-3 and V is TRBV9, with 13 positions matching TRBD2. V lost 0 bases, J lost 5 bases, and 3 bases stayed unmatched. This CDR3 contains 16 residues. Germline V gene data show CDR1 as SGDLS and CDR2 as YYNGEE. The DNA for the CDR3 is TGTGCCAGCAGCGTAGCGGGGACTAGCGGGAAAGATACGCAGTATTTT. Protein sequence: CASSVAGTSGKDTQYF. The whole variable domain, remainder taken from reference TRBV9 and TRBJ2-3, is DSGVTQTPKHLITATGQRVTLRCSPRSGDLSVYWYQQSLDQGLQFLIQYYNGEERAKGNILERFSAQQFPDLHSELNLSSLELGDSALYFCASSVAGTSGKDTQYFGPGTRLTVL.

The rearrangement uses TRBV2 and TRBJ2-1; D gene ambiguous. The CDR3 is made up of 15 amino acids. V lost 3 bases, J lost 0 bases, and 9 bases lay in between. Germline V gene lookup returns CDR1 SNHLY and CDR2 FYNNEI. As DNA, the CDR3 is TGTGCCAGCAGTGACGCGGAGAGCTCCTACAATGAGCAGTTCTTC. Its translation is CASSDAESSYNEQFF.

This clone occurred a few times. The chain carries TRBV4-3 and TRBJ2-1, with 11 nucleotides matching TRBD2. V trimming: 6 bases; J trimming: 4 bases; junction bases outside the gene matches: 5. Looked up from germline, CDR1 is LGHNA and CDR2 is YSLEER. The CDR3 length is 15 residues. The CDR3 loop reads CASRAGTSGYNEQFF. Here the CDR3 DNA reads TGCGCCAGCAGAGCAGGGACTAGCGGTTACAATGAGCAGTTCTTC.

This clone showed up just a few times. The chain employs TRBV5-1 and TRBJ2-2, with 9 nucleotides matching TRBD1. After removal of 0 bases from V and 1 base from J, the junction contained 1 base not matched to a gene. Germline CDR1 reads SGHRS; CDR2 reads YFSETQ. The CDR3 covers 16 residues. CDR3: CASSLVGQGNTGELFF. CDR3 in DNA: TGCGCCAGCAGCTTGGTGGGACAGGGGAACACCGGGGAGCTGTTTTTT.

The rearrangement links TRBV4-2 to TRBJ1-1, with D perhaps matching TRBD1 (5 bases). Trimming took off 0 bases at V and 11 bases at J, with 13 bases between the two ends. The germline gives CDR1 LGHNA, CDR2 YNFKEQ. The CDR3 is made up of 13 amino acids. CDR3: CASSQDWARGAFF. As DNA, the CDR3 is TGTGCCAGCAGCCAAGACTGGGCGCGGGGCGCTTTCTTT.

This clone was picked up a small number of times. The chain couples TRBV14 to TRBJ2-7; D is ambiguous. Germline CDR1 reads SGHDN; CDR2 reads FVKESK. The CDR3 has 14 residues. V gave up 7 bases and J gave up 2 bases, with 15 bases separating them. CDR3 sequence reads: CASNSLGLTYEQYF. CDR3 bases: TGTGCCAGCAACTCTCTCGGCTTGACCTACGAGCAGTACTTC.

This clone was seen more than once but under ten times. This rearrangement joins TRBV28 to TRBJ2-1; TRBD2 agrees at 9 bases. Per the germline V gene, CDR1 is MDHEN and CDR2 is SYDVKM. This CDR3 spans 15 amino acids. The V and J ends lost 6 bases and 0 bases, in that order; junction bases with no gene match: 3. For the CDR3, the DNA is TGTGCCAGCAGATTTAGCGGGAGCTCCTACAATGAGCAGTTCTTC. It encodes CASRFSGSSYNEQFF. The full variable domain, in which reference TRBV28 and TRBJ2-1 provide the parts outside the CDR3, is DVKVTQSSRYLVKRTGEKVFLECVQDMDHENMFWYRQDPGLGLRLIYFSYDVKMKEKGDIPEGYSVSREKKERFSLILESASTNQTSMYLCASRFSGSSYNEQFFGPGTRLTVL.

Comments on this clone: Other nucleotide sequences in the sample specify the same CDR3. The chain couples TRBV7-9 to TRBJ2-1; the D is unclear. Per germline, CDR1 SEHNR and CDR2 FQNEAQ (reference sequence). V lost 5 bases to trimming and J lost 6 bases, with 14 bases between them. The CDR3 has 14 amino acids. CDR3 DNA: TGTGCCAGCAGCCTCAAAGGAGCAGCCAATGAGCAGTTCTTC. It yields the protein CASSLKGAANEQFF.

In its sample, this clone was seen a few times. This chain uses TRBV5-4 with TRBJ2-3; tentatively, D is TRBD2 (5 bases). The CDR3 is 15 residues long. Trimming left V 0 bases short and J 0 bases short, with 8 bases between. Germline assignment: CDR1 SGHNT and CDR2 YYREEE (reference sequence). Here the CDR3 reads CASSLAPGSTDTQYF. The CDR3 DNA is TGTGCCAGCAGCTTGGCCCCGGGGAGCACAGATACGCAGTATTTT.

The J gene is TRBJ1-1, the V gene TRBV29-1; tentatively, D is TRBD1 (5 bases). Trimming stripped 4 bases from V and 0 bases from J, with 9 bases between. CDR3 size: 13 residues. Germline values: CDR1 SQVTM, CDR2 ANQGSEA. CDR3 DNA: TGCAGCGTTGCTGCGGGGGTGAACACTGAAGCTTTCTTT. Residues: CSVAAGVNTEAFF.

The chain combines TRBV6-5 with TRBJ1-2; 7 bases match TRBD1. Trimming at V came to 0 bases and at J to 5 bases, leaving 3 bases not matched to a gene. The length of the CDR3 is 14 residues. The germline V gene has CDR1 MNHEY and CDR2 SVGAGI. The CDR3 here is CASSYSRTGYGYTF. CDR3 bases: TGTGCCAGCAGTTACTCGCGGACAGGTTATGGCTACACCTTC.